This note documents a single T cell receptor (beta chain) sequence. This entry belongs to a study of blood T cell repertoires in COVID-19. Background on the study: COVID-19 samples collected from the United States, Italy and Spain covered acute and convalescent phases. In each case, the material was cDNA or gDNA derived from T cells, B-cell-depleted T cells, or PBMCs.

Germline V CDR1 and CDR2: MDHEN, SYDVKM. Unmatched junction bases numbered 1, after V lost 3 bases and J lost 2 bases. The length of the CDR3 is 14 residues. Study processing details: Estimated nucleated cell counts came from reference gene primer amplification. Repertoires were generated with immunoSEQ multiplex PCR, while TCRdb's copy carries only in-frame clones and drops some. V and J calls and clone size are as listed in that table; D and trimming were resolved from the DNA. In the table there are around 150,000 clones, approximately 80% of which are singletons. Sequencing was performed on peripheral blood. This clonotype was obtained from a woman aged 45-60 years with acute or convalescent COVID-19. The chain uses TRBV28 and TRBJ1-3; 7 positions match TRBD1. CDR3 amino acids: CASSLTGTGNTIYF. CDR3 in DNA: TGTGCCAGCAGTTTGACAGGGACTGGAAACACCATATATTTT. Looking up the rest from reference TRBV28 and TRBJ1-3 gives the full variable domain: DVKVTQSSRYLVKRTGEKVFLECVQDMDHENMFWYRQDPGLGLRLIYFSYDVKMKEKGDIPEGYSVSREKKERFSLILESASTNQTSMYLCASSLTGTGNTIYFGEGSWLTVV.